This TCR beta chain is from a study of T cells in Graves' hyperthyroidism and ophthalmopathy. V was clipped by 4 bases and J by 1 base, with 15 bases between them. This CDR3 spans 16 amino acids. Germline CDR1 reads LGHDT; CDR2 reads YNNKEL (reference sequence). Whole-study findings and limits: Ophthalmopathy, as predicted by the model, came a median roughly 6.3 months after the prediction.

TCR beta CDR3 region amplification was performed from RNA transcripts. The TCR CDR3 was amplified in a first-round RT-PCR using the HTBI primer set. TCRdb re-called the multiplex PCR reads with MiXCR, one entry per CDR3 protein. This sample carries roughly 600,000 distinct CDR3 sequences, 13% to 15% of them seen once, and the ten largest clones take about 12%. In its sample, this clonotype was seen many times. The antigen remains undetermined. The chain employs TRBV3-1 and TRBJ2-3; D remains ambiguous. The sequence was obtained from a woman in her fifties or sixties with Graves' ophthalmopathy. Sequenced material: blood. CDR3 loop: CASSRHGRGGTDTQYF. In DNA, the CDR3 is TGTGCCAGCAGCCGACATGGACGAGGAGGCACAGATACGCAGTATTTT.